A single sample is the source of the 27 T cell receptor beta chains below, sequenced in a study of shared clonotypes between healthy human individuals (TCRdb year 2020). The method was the immunoSEQ multiplex PCR assay. What TCRdb holds here is the immuneACCESS table cut down to in-frame rearrangements. Part of the clones is not present; checked against another copy, under half of the missing clones reflect an unresolved V gene, and the others are unexplained. Across this sample there are some 2 million clones, with over 85% seen only once. The biggest ten clones account for around 1% of the sample. CD8 naive samples were obtained by positive selection for CCR7 among CD45RO-negative cells, yielding a CD45RA+CCR7+ population from which TemRA cells were excluded. Material: naive CD8+ T cells sorted from blood. Reading the label with the study, this specimen's cell subset or site is: CD45RA+CCR7+. The receptors stem from a young man in good health.

Of note for this clone: The sample has other DNA sequences that encode this CDR3 too. V is TRBV11-2 and J is TRBJ2-7; D uncertain. This CDR3 comprises 12 residues. V lost 1 base, J lost 7 bases, and 8 bases lay in between. Germline-derived CDR1 and CDR2 are SGHAT and FQNNGV. The CDR3 is CASSLGGVEQYF. The CDR3 DNA follows: TGTGCCAGCAGCTTAGGCGGAGTGGAGCAGTACTTC. The whole variable domain, filled in from reference TRBV11-2 and TRBJ2-7, reads EAGVAQSPRYKIIEKRQSVAFWCNPISGHATLYWYQQILGQGPKLLIQFQNNGVVDDSQLPKDRFSAERLKGVDSTLKIQPAKLEDSAVYLCASSLGGVEQYFGPGTRLTVT.

The genes are TRBV6-6 and TRBJ2-7; D uncertain. CDR3 length: 13 amino acids. CDR1 is MNHNY and CDR2 is SVGAGI in the germline V gene (reference sequence). Trimming shortened V by 0 bases and J by 3 bases, and 6 bases separated the two germline ends. CDR3 loop: CASSYSSYYEQYF. CDR3 nucleotides: TGTGCCAGCAGTTACTCTAGCTACTACGAGCAGTACTTC.

The V gene is TRBV6-1, the J gene TRBJ2-7; TRBD2 is a possible D gene (7 bases). The CDR3 covers 15 residues. Trimming cost V 7 bases and J 3 bases, with 19 bases left between them. Germline values: CDR1 MNHNS, CDR2 SASEGT. This CDR3 is CASTLEGGLLYEQYF. The CDR3 bases are TGTGCCAGCACTCTCGAGGGGGGGTTGCTCTACGAGCAGTACTTC.

This chain connects TRBV7-6 to TRBJ2-5; maybe TRBD2 (6 bases). This CDR3 comprises 15 residues. V gave up 1 base and J gave up 0 bases, with 9 bases separating them. CDR1 SGHVS and CDR2 FNYEAQ come from the germline V gene. CDR3 residues: CASSLVAEYQETQYF. The CDR3 region has the DNA TGTGCCAGCAGCTTAGTAGCGGAGTACCAAGAGACCCAGTACTTC. Drawing the rest from reference TRBV7-6 and TRBJ2-5, the complete variable domain is GAGVSQSPRYKVTKRGQDVALRCDPISGHVSLYWYRQALGQGPEFLTYFNYEAQQDKSGLPNDRFSAERPEGSISTLTIQRTEQRDSAMYRCASSLVAEYQETQYFGPGTRLLVL.

The J gene is TRBJ1-1, the V gene TRBV5-5, with D perhaps TRBD1 (5 bases). The germline gives CDR1 SGHKS, CDR2 YYEKEE (reference sequence). Trimming removed 4 bases at V and 4 bases at J, with 14 bases between. The CDR3 spans 14 residues. The CDR3 is CASSHQGGVTEAFF. CDR3 sequence (DNA): TGTGCCAGCAGCCATCAGGGAGGGGTCACTGAAGCTTTCTTT.

The gene calls are TRBV28 and TRBJ2-3, with 8 bases fitting TRBD1. Unmatched junction bases numbered 5, after V lost 6 bases and J lost 3 bases. The V gene's germline CDR1 is MDHEN and CDR2 SYDVKM. The CDR3 is 14 residues long. CDR3 bases: TGTGCCAGCAGCAACACAGGGGGGACAGATACGCAGTATTTT. This gives the protein CASSNTGGTDTQYF.

The chain uses TRBV11-2 and TRBJ2-1; a weak D match, TRBD2 (5 bases). Trimming took off 0 bases at V and 8 bases at J, with 11 bases between the two ends. The CDR3 is 14 residues long. Germline loops: CDR1 SGHAT, CDR2 FQNNGV. CDR3 sequence: CASSLDGSGDEQFF. The DNA of the CDR3 is TGTGCCAGCAGCTTAGATGGGAGCGGCGATGAGCAGTTCTTC.

The chain employs TRBV6-5 and TRBJ2-3; TRBD1 is a possible D gene (5 bases). CDR3 length equals 15 residues. Germline V gene sequence: CDR1 MNHEY, CDR2 SVGAGI. The V and J ends lost 4 bases and 3 bases respectively, with 14 bases between them. The CDR3 DNA is TGTGCCAGCAGTTCCGAGTGGACACTTACAGATACGCAGTATTTT. Protein: CASSSEWTLTDTQYF.

The J gene is TRBJ1-1, the V gene TRBV7-2; 7 bases fit TRBD1. The ends lost 5 bases at V and 3 bases at J; junction bases unmatched: 9. CDR1 and CDR2 from the germline V gene are SGHTA and FQGNSA. The CDR3 contains 15 residues. This chain's CDR3 is CASSPLEGAYTEAFF. Written as DNA, the CDR3 is TGTGCCAGCAGCCCCTTAGAGGGGGCTTACACTGAAGCTTTCTTT.

The chain has TRBV5-1 and TRBJ2-1, with 8 bases identical to TRBD1. CDR3 length equals 15 residues. From germline, CDR1 is SGHRS and CDR2 YFSETQ. Trimming at V came to 5 bases and at J to 3 bases, leaving 7 bases not matched to a gene. The CDR3: CASRHPGQGYNEQFF. CDR3 coding DNA: TGCGCCAGCAGGCATCCCGGACAGGGCTACAATGAGCAGTTCTTC.

The gene calls are TRBV15 and TRBJ2-5; D could derive from TRBD1 or TRBD2 (5 bases each). The V gene lost 3 bases and the J gene lost 1 base, with 18 bases spanning the gap. The CDR3 spans 17 residues. Per germline, CDR1 LNHNV and CDR2 YYDKDF (reference sequence). The CDR3 spells CATSSLDPGALQETQYF. CDR3 sequence (DNA): TGTGCCACCAGCAGCCTCGATCCCGGGGCACTCCAAGAGACCCAGTACTTC.

The chain combines TRBV27 with TRBJ1-1; unclear D gene. V dropped 3 bases and J dropped 1 base, with 6 bases sitting between them. Germline V gene lookup returns CDR1 MNHEY and CDR2 SMNVEV (reference sequence). This CDR3 comprises 13 residues. CDR3 coding DNA: TGTGCCAGCAGTTTCTTTCGGAACACTGAAGCTTTCTTT. The encoded protein is CASSFFRNTEAFF.

The rearrangement joins TRBV5-6 to TRBJ1-5; no reliable D call. V was pared by 1 base and J by 3 bases, with 8 bases between. This CDR3 region has 14 residues. Germline lookup yields CDR1 SGHDT and CDR2 YYEEEE. The CDR3 loop reads CASSLFPDNQPQHF. CDR3 nucleotides: TGTGCCAGCAGCTTGTTCCCGGACAATCAGCCCCAGCATTTT.

In the case of this clone: The sample contains more than one DNA sequence encoding this CDR3. The chain combines TRBV6-1 with TRBJ1-3, with unresolved D. V was pared by 1 base and J by 1 base, with 5 bases between. The germline CDR1 and CDR2 sequences are MNHNS and SASEGT. CDR3 length: 14 residues. The CDR3: CASSEGGSGNTIYF. As DNA, the CDR3 is TGTGCCAGCAGTGAAGGTGGTTCTGGAAACACCATATATTTT.

V usage is TRBV9 and J usage is TRBJ2-3; 14 bases align to TRBD2. The CDR3 is 19 amino acids. Trimming cost V 3 bases and J 5 bases; bases outside gene matches: 14. The germline V gene has CDR1 SGDLS and CDR2 YYNGEE. The DNA for the CDR3 is TGTGCCAGCAGCGCCGAGACTAGCGGGGGGGTAAGCGGTAGAGATACGCAGTATTTT. Translating it yields CASSAETSGGVSGRDTQYF.

This chain connects TRBV2 to TRBJ2-3, with a tentative D call TRBD1 (6 bases). Trimming left V 6 bases short and J 2 bases short, with 18 bases between. CDR3 length: 16 residues. The germline V gene has CDR1 SNHLY and CDR2 FYNNEI. CDR3 loop: CASSLPGGTTTDTQYF. The CDR3 nucleotides read TGTGCCAGCAGCCTCCCTGGTGGGACAACCACAGATACGCAGTATTTT.

This chain connects TRBV29-1 to TRBJ1-5, with TRBD1 identical over 8 bases. Germline V gene lookup returns CDR1 SQVTM and CDR2 ANQGSEA. V trimming: 7 bases; J trimming: 3 bases; junction bases outside the gene matches: 14. This CDR3 spans 16 amino acids. DNA of the CDR3: TGCAGCGCCGAACCGGGACAGGTGGTGATCAATCAGCCCCAGCATTTT. This sequence encodes CSAEPGQVVINQPQHF. Using reference TRBV29-1 and TRBJ1-5 for the parts outside the CDR3, the full variable domain is SAVISQKPSRDICQRGTSLTIQCQVDSQVTMMFWYRQQPGQSLTLIATANQGSEATYESGFVIDKFPISRPNLTFSTLTVSNMSPEDSSIYLCSAEPGQVVINQPQHFGDGTRLSIL.

The rearrangement links TRBV6-5 to TRBJ2-3; no definite D call. Trimming removed 6 bases at V and 4 bases at J, with 8 bases between. The CDR3 extends over 12 amino acids. The V gene's germline CDR1 is MNHEY and CDR2 SVGAGI. The CDR3 sequence is CASRSQSDTQYF. CDR3 nucleotides: TGTGCCAGCAGATCCCAATCAGATACGCAGTATTTT.

This clone was observed a single time. V is TRBV27 and J is TRBJ2-5; D is ambiguous. V gave up 3 bases and J gave up 5 bases, with 10 bases separating them. This CDR3 is 13 amino acids long. Germline V gene data show CDR1 as MNHEY and CDR2 as SMNVEV (reference sequence). The DNA of the CDR3 is TGTGCCAGCAGTTTTTACCGCGCGGAGACCCAGTACTTC. It translates to CASSFYRAETQYF.

V usage is TRBV5-8 and J usage is TRBJ2-7; the D is unclear. V lost 3 bases, J lost 3 bases, and 13 bases lay in between. CDR3 length: 14 residues. In germline, CDR1 is SGHTS, CDR2 YDEGEE. CDR3 loop: CASSSLSVSYEQYF. For the CDR3, the DNA is TGTGCCAGCAGCTCATTAAGCGTCAGCTACGAGCAGTACTTC.

The genes are TRBV7-6 and TRBJ2-1; 9 bases map to TRBD2. Per the germline V gene, CDR1 is SGHVS and CDR2 is FNYEAQ. The V and J ends lost 0 bases and 3 bases, in that order; junction bases with no gene match: 9. The CDR3 runs to 18 residues. CDR3 in amino acids: CASSLAIPSGDYYNEQFF. The CDR3 DNA sequence: TGTGCCAGCAGCTTAGCGATTCCTAGCGGGGATTACTACAATGAGCAGTTCTTC.

The CDR3 loop reads CASSYDGQGGETQYF. The CDR3 coding sequence is TGTGCCAGCAGTTACGATGGACAGGGCGGGGAGACCCAGTACTTC. This chain joins TRBV6-5 and TRBJ2-5; 8 bases agree with TRBD1. V shed 2 bases and J 5 bases; nucleotides not matched to a gene: 7. The CDR3 is 15 amino acids. CDR1 is MNHEY and CDR2 is SVGAGI in the germline V gene.

This clone was seen a handful of times. The chain joins TRBV30 to TRBJ1-5; D is ambiguous. Germline CDR1 reads GTSNPN; CDR2 reads SVGIG (reference sequence). The CDR3 loop spans 14 amino acids. V lost 0 bases and J 3 bases, leaving 9 bases between the germline ends. The CDR3: CAWSVRADNQPQHF. CDR3 nucleotide sequence: TGTGCCTGGAGTGTACGGGCAGACAATCAGCCCCAGCATTTT.

The CDR3 here is CASSQEWGQSYEQYF. The CDR3 bases are TGCGCCAGCAGCCAAGAATGGGGACAGTCCTACGAGCAGTACTTC. The chain recombines TRBV4-1 with TRBJ2-7; TRBD1 matches 7 bases. Unmatched junction bases numbered 3, after V lost 0 bases and J lost 1 base. The CDR3 runs 15 residues. Germline values: CDR1 MGHRA, CDR2 YSYEKL.

This chain joins TRBV7-9 and TRBJ1-6, with D tentatively TRBD1 (5 bases). The CDR3 contains 14 residues. V lost 6 bases to trimming and J lost 8 bases, with 14 bases between them. Germline V gene data show CDR1 as SEHNR and CDR2 as FQNEAQ (reference sequence). In DNA, the CDR3 is TGTGCCAGCAGTTCTGGGCAGGGACATTCACCCCTCCACTTT. Amino acid sequence: CASSSGQGHSPLHF. Full variable domain (rest looked up from reference TRBV7-9 and TRBJ1-6): DTGVSQNPRHKITKRGQNVTFRCDPISEHNRLYWYRQTLGQGPEFLTYFQNEAQLEKSRLLSDRFSAERPKGSFSTLEIQRTEQGDSAMYLCASSSGQGHSPLHFGNGTRLTVT.

The chain has TRBV21-1 and TRBJ2-3. TRBV21-1 is a recognized pseudogene. CDR3 length: 16 amino acids. CDR3 loop: CASSPRAGTSTDTQYF. For the CDR3, the DNA is TGTGCCAGCAGCCCTAGGGCAGGCACCAGCACAGATACGCAGTATTTT.

With respect to this clone: At the DNA level, this CDR3 is encoded by other sequences in the same sample as well. The genes are TRBV6-5 and TRBJ2-7; weak D call: TRBD2 (6 bases). The germline V and J ends were trimmed by 0 bases and 4 bases, with 10 bases remaining between them. The germline V gene has CDR1 MNHEY and CDR2 SVGAGI. The CDR3 totals 14 residues. The CDR3 DNA reads as TGTGCCAGCAGTTACTCCGGGAGTTGGTACGAGCAGTACTTC. Translated, it gives CASSYSGSWYEQYF.